One sample yielded the 19 T cell receptor beta chains listed below, sequenced in a study of vaccination effects on CD4 cells after COVID-19. Using immunoSEQ multiplex PCR, the repertoire was profiled, and TCRdb retains in-frame clones only, with some absent. The table records some 30,000 clones, 55% to 75% of them present only once. Expansion of antigen-specific CD4+ T cells with viral peptide pools was carried out by the ViraFEST assay before sequencing. Researchers isolated CD4+ T cells once roughly nine days of culture had elapsed. Confirmation by PCR established that the person had SARS-CoV-2 infection between March and December 2020. Their antigens remain unidentified. Here the sequenced sample was CD4+ T cells from PBMCs cultured with a peptide pool, taken before COVID-19 vaccination. The receptors come from a human donor who had a prior SARS-CoV-2 infection.

The gene calls are TRBV9 and TRBJ2-3; 10 bases map to TRBD2. The CDR3 covers 15 residues. Germline CDR1 is SGDLS and CDR2 is YYNGEE. The ends lost 4 bases at V and 3 bases at J; junction bases unmatched: 5. Here the CDR3 reads CASSFTSGTTDTQYF. The CDR3 DNA reads as TGTGCCAGCAGCTTTACTAGCGGGACGACAGATACGCAGTATTTT.

This clone was observed a few times. The J gene is TRBJ2-1, the V gene TRBV19; a weak D match, TRBD1 (5 bases). Germline assignment: CDR1 LNHDA and CDR2 SQIVND (reference sequence). The CDR3 has 14 residues. Trimming took off 4 bases at V and 12 bases at J, with 19 bases between the two ends. The CDR3 nucleotides are TGTGCCAGTAGTACCAGGAATAGGGGTAGGGGGCAGTTCTTC. This translates into CASSTRNRGRGQFF.

The V call is TRBV30, the J call TRBJ2-1; D remains ambiguous. The CDR3 extends over 12 amino acids. CDR1 is GTSNPN and CDR2 is SVGIG in the germline V gene (reference sequence). V lost 0 bases to trimming and J lost 2 bases, with 2 bases between them. The CDR3 sequence is CAWSVPYNEQFF. CDR3 nucleotides: TGTGCCTGGAGTGTACCCTACAATGAGCAGTTCTTC. The full variable domain, rest sourced from reference TRBV30 and TRBJ2-1, is SQTIHQWPATLVQPVGSPLSLECTVEGTSNPNLYWYRQAAGRGLQLLFYSVGIGQISSEVPQNLSASRPQDRQFILSSKKLLLSDSGFYLCAWSVPYNEQFFGPGTRLTVL.

The chain joins TRBV25-1 to TRBJ1-2, with D possibly matching TRBD1 (6 bases). Germline CDR1 and CDR2: MGHDK and SYGVNS. CDR3 length: 15 amino acids. Trimming pared 1 base from V and 6 bases from J, leaving 15 bases between. CDR3 sequence reads: CASSESTGGRDGYTF. In nucleotides, the CDR3 is TGTGCCAGCAGTGAATCCACCGGGGGCAGGGATGGCTACACCTTC.

The chain combines TRBV6-5 with TRBJ1-2; 8 bases fit TRBD1. The CDR3 length is 12 residues. J lost 8 bases, V lost 5 bases, and 4 bases had no gene match. Germline V gene data show CDR1 as MNHEY and CDR2 as SVGAGI. The CDR3 region has the DNA TGTGCCAGCAGTCCAGGACAGGGCGGCTACACCTTC. It is translated as CASSPGQGGYTF.

The chain is built from TRBV12-3 or TRBV12-4 and TRBJ1-1, with D uncertain. CDR3 length: 13 residues. The ends were cut back, 6 bases at V and 7 bases at J, with 15 bases in the middle. This CDR3 reads CASRAGRNGEAFF. The CDR3 region has the DNA TGTGCCAGCAGGGCGGGTAGGAACGGTGAAGCTTTCTTT.

This clone appeared a few times. The chain links TRBV2 to TRBJ2-5; D not certain. CDR3 length equals 11 residues. V lost 6 bases to trimming and J lost 5 bases, with 7 bases between them. Germline assignment: CDR1 SNHLY and CDR2 FYNNEI. The CDR3 region is CASSPRETQYF. The CDR3 nucleotides read TGTGCCAGCAGCCCTCGGGAGACCCAGTACTTC. Combining the CDR3 with reference TRBV2 and TRBJ2-5 gives the whole variable domain EPEVTQTPSHQVTQMGQEVILRCVPISNHLYFYWYRQILGQKVEFLVSFYNNEISEKSEIFDDQFSVERPDGSNFTLKIRSTKLEDSAMYFCASSPRETQYFGPGTRLLVL.

This chain joins TRBV7-9 and TRBJ2-7; the match to TRBD2 covers 10 bases. The CDR3 sequence is 16 residues long. CDR1 SEHNR and CDR2 FQNEAQ come from the germline V gene (reference sequence). The junction had 8 bases not matched to a gene; V was cut back by 1 base and J by 5 bases. CDR3 nucleotide sequence: TGTGCCAGCAGCTTAGGAGGGGCTAGCGGGAGTGACGAGCAGTACTTC. Protein product: CASSLGGASGSDEQYF.

The chain links TRBV4-2 to TRBJ1-4; D gene ambiguous. CDR3 length: 17 amino acids. V shed 3 bases and J shed 6 bases, with 20 bases lying between them. Germline V gene lookup returns CDR1 LGHNA and CDR2 YNFKEQ. In nucleotides, the CDR3 is TGTGCCAGCAGCCAGCCACCGTCCAGTCAGCGGGATGAAAAACTGTTTTTT. Encoded protein: CASSQPPSSQRDEKLFF.

In this sample, this clone turned up once. This rearrangement joins TRBV30 to TRBJ1-1; 7 bases are a match to TRBD1. V lost 3 bases and J lost 0; bases outside the gene matches: 4. Germline CDR1 reads GTSNPN; CDR2 reads SVGIG (reference sequence). The CDR3 contains 14 residues. CDR3 sequence: CAWRSTGLNTEAFF. CDR3 DNA: TGTGCCTGGAGATCGACAGGGCTGAACACTGAAGCTTTCTTT.

The chain joins TRBV7-3 to TRBJ2-1, with 10 bases fitting TRBD2. The germline gives CDR1 SGHTA, CDR2 FQGTGA. The CDR3 runs to 15 residues. J gave up 10 bases and V 5 bases, and 11 bases lay outside the gene matches. CDR3 loop: CASSPRLSGRDEQFF. DNA of the CDR3: TGTGCCAGCAGCCCCCGACTCAGCGGGAGGGACGAGCAGTTCTTC.

This clone was seen a few times. The chain has TRBV3-1 (or the pseudogene TRBV3-2) and TRBJ1-4; D may be TRBD1 (6 bases). With 2 bases removed from V and 6 bases from J, the gap between germline ends came to 16 bases. In germline, CDR1 is LGHDT, CDR2 YNNKEL (reference sequence). This CDR3 comprises 16 residues. CDR3: CASSQTRTVGDEKLFF. The CDR3 nucleotides are TGTGCCAGCAGCCAAACCCGGACAGTTGGGGATGAAAAACTGTTTTTT.

The J gene is TRBJ1-4, the V gene TRBV6-5, with 7 bases lining up with TRBD1. The CDR3 is 14 residues long. Trimming took 9 bases from V and 4 from J; bases not matched to a gene: 8. CDR1 and CDR2 (germline): MNHEY, SVGAGI. Written as DNA, the CDR3 is TGTGCCAGTAGACGACAGGGTTATAATGAAAAACTGTTTTTT. Protein sequence: CASRRQGYNEKLFF.

The rearrangement links TRBV19 to TRBJ2-7; D remains ambiguous. The CDR3 is 16 residues long. V was trimmed by 0 bases and J by 6 bases, leaving 18 bases between them. In germline, CDR1 is LNHDA, CDR2 SQIVND (reference sequence). The CDR3 region is CASSIDGSAAYGEQYF. The CDR3, as DNA: TGTGCCAGTAGTATAGATGGTTCGGCAGCCTACGGCGAGCAGTACTTC.

The chain recombines TRBV5-4 with TRBJ2-5, with D possibly matching TRBD2 (6 bases). Germline assignment: CDR1 SGHNT and CDR2 YYREEE (reference sequence). The CDR3 consists of 18 residues. The V end lost 4 bases, the J end lost 5 bases, and 27 bases lay between the germline ends. The CDR3 DNA reads as TGTGCCAGCAGCCGCCCACGGGACGGGACTGGCGACGGGGAGACCCAGTACTTC. Protein sequence: CASSRPRDGTGDGETQYF.

This chain joins TRBV29-1 and TRBJ1-1; D is unresolved. Germline V CDR1 and CDR2: SQVTM, ANQGSEA. This CDR3 contains 14 residues. V lost 5 bases to trimming and J lost 3 bases, with 16 bases between them. DNA for the CDR3: TGCAGCGTTATGGAGGGCTGGGCGTACACTGAAGCTTTCTTT. Amino acids: CSVMEGWAYTEAFF.

The genes are TRBV12-3 or TRBV12-4 and TRBJ2-7; TRBD2 agrees at 10 bases. There are 13 residues in the CDR3. Trimming cost V 6 bases and J 7 bases; bases outside gene matches: 6. The CDR3 here is CASRASGRGEQYF. CDR3 nucleotide sequence: TGTGCCAGCAGGGCCAGCGGGAGGGGGGAGCAGTACTTC.

The chain has TRBV21-1 and TRBJ1-2. TRBV21-1 is reported as a pseudogene. The CDR3 is 13 amino acids. The chain's CDR3 is CASTPKRPKGYTF. The CDR3 coding sequence is TGTGCCAGCACACCAAAGAGACCGAAAGGCTACACCTTC.

This clone was detected only a few times. The V and J genes are TRBV2 and TRBJ1-6; 9 nucleotides agree with TRBD1. J lost 9 bases, V lost 6 bases, and 21 bases had no gene match. The CDR3 runs to 19 residues. Germline CDR1 reads SNHLY; CDR2 reads FYNNEI. DNA for the CDR3: TGTGCCAGCAGGCGATCACTCCGGGACAGGGAACAGGGGCGTTCACCCCTCCACTTT. This gives the protein CASRRSLRDREQGRSPLHF.